The 22 T cell receptor beta chains reported below all come from one sample, sequenced in a study of OX40 agonist ivuxolimab in advanced cancers. TCRdb's table, derived via immunoSEQ multiplex PCR, lists solely in-frame clones and lacks some. The table lists 95,000 to 100,000 clones, 80% to 95% of them singletons. Sequencing used CD4+ or CD8+ T cells sorted from blood, obtained in a trial of the OX40 agonist ivuxolimab. The receptors were sampled from an adult with an advanced solid tumor such as melanoma, head and neck, liver or kidney cancer.

This chain links TRBV5-4 with TRBJ2-2, with D perhaps assigned TRBD1 or TRBD2 (5 bases each). Germline V gene sequence: CDR1 SGHNT, CDR2 YYREEE (reference sequence). The CDR3 length is 15 residues. Trimming took 3 bases from V and 1 from J, leaving 10 bases between them. The CDR3 here is CASSSGTVNTGELFF. The CDR3 nucleotides read TGTGCCAGCAGCTCTGGGACCGTGAACACCGGGGAGCTGTTTTTT.

The genes are TRBV30 and TRBJ2-7; maybe TRBD2 (6 bases). The CDR3 covers 14 residues. The germline gives CDR1 GTSNPN, CDR2 SVGIG (reference sequence). The V and J ends lost 0 bases and 1 base respectively, with 10 bases between them. CDR3 nucleotides: TGTGCCTGGAGTGTAGGTGGGGGGTCCTACGAGCAGTACTTC. Translation gives CAWSVGGGSYEQYF.

This sequence joins TRBV7-9 and TRBJ2-2; D is unresolved. This CDR3 is built from 14 residues. Deletions cut 5 bases from V and 2 bases from J, with 9 bases between. The V gene's germline CDR1 is SEHNR and CDR2 FQNEAQ (reference sequence). The CDR3 loop reads CASSRHSNTGELFF. For the CDR3, the DNA is TGTGCCAGCAGCCGACATAGTAACACCGGGGAGCTGTTTTTT.

Notes on this clone: This same CDR3 is encoded by further DNA sequences in the sample. The chain has TRBV4-3 and TRBJ2-5; perhaps TRBD2 as D (6 bases). Germline CDR1 and CDR2: LGHNA and YSLEER. The V gene lost 1 base and the J gene lost 2 bases, with 8 bases spanning the gap. The CDR3 is 14 amino acids. CDR3 in amino acids: CASSQGTTQETQYF. CDR3 nucleotide sequence: TGCGCCAGCAGCCAAGGGACTACGCAAGAGACCCAGTACTTC.

Points on this clone: Other DNA sequences of this sample code for an identical CDR3. V gene TRBV5-1 combines with J gene TRBJ2-5; D remains unclear. The CDR3 runs to 14 residues. Trimming stripped 0 bases from V and 3 bases from J, with 9 bases between. Germline V gives CDR1 SGHRS, CDR2 YFSETQ. CDR3 loop: CASSLVAGKETQYF. In DNA, the CDR3 is TGCGCCAGCAGCTTGGTAGCAGGTAAAGAGACCCAGTACTTC.

The chain uses TRBV6-5 and TRBJ2-7; possible D gene TRBD1, 6 bases. Between the trimmed V and J ends, which lost 6 bases and 4 bases, there was a span of 16 bases. Germline V gene lookup returns CDR1 MNHEY and CDR2 SVGAGI. This CDR3 contains 14 residues. The CDR3 region has the DNA TGTGCCAGCAGACAACAGGGTTTTGGGTACGAGCAGTACTTC. Amino acids: CASRQQGFGYEQYF.

The chain has TRBV13 and TRBJ2-1; 11 positions match TRBD2. This CDR3 spans 16 amino acids. The trim removed 5 bases at V and 7 bases at J, leaving 10 bases unmatched. Germline-derived CDR1 and CDR2 are PRHDT and FYEKMQ (reference sequence). CDR3 region: CASSRYSTSGVNEQFF. The CDR3 nucleotides are TGTGCCAGCAGCCGATATTCGACTAGCGGGGTAAATGAGCAGTTCTTC.

V is TRBV30 and J is TRBJ2-7; 9 bases match TRBD2. In germline, CDR1 is GTSNPN, CDR2 SVGIG (reference sequence). J lost 2 bases, V lost 7 bases, and 12 bases had no gene match. The CDR3 has 15 amino acids. The CDR3 is CASKTDLAGTYEQYF. CDR3 sequence (DNA): TGTGCCTCCAAAACCGATCTAGCGGGAACCTACGAGCAGTACTTC. The full variable domain, its missing parts supplied by reference TRBV30 and TRBJ2-7, is SQTIHQWPATLVQPVGSPLSLECTVEGTSNPNLYWYRQAAGRGLQLLFYSVGIGQISSEVPQNLSASRPQDRQFILSSKKLLLSDSGFYLCASKTDLAGTYEQYFGPGTRLTVT.

J is TRBJ2-7 and V is TRBV18; D not certain. V was trimmed by 3 bases and J by 3 bases, leaving 6 bases between them. CDR1 and CDR2 (germline): KGHSH, LQKENI. This CDR3 region has 12 residues. CDR3 coding DNA: TGTGCCAGCTCACCTGAAGGCTACGAGCAGTACTTC. As protein: CASSPEGYEQYF.

The chain carries TRBV6-5 and TRBJ2-2; no clear D. Trimming shortened V by 6 bases and J by 5 bases, and 13 bases separated the two germline ends. CDR1 is MNHEY and CDR2 is SVGAGI in the germline V gene. The CDR3 has 14 amino acids. The CDR3 sequence: CASRVAFATGELFF. Here the CDR3 DNA reads TGTGCCAGCAGGGTGGCTTTCGCAACCGGGGAGCTGTTTTTT.

The chain links TRBV9 to TRBJ1-1, with D perhaps matching TRBD1 (5 bases). CDR1 and CDR2 (germline): SGDLS, YYNGEE. Trimming pared 3 bases from V and 0 bases from J, leaving 6 bases between. The CDR3 consists of 13 residues. CDR3 sequence (DNA): TGTGCCAGCAGCGGACAGATGAACACTGAAGCTTTCTTT. It codes for CASSGQMNTEAFF.

The CDR3 loop reads CASSTWTVAGTQYF. For the CDR3, the DNA is TGTGCCAGTAGTACCTGGACCGTTGCCGGGACCCAGTACTTC. V is TRBV19 and J is TRBJ2-5; no reliable D call. The CDR3 is 14 amino acids. Germline CDR1 LNHDA, CDR2 SQIVND (reference sequence). Trimming stripped 4 bases from V and 7 bases from J, with 16 bases between.

This sequence joins TRBV4-2 and TRBJ1-2; 9 bases match TRBD1. The CDR3 length is 18 residues. Germline V gene lookup returns CDR1 LGHNA and CDR2 YNFKEQ. V lost 0 bases and J lost 4; bases outside the gene matches: 12. The DNA for the CDR3 is TGTGCCAGCAGCCAAGATCTGGGACAGGGCCCCTTCGGCTATGGCTACACCTTC. This sequence encodes CASSQDLGQGPFGYGYTF.

This chain links TRBV6-6 with TRBJ1-2; D is unresolved. Trimming stripped 2 bases from V and 2 bases from J, with 12 bases between. Germline V gives CDR1 MNHNY, CDR2 SVGAGI (reference sequence). CDR3 size: 15 residues. CDR3 coding DNA: TGTGCCAGCAGTTACGATCGGGGTCTCAACTATGGCTACACCTTC. This sequence encodes CASSYDRGLNYGYTF.

The chain couples TRBV4-3 to TRBJ2-5; TRBD2 matches at 16 bases. In germline, CDR1 is LGHNA, CDR2 YSLEER. Trimming took 5 bases from V and 2 from J; bases not matched to a gene: 5. The CDR3 has 17 amino acids. CDR3 in DNA: TGCGCCAGCAGCACGGGACTAGCGGGAGGGCCGCAAGAGACCCAGTACTTC. Translating it yields CASSTGLAGGPQETQYF.

This sequence joins TRBV6-1 and TRBJ2-7; D remains ambiguous. The CDR3 covers 15 residues. The ends were cut back, 1 base at V and 2 bases at J, with 12 bases in the middle. Germline V CDR1 and CDR2: MNHNS, SASEGT. CDR3 bases: TGTGCCAGCAGTGAAGTGGGGTTCCCCCCCTACGAGCAGTACTTC. Translated, it gives CASSEVGFPPYEQYF.

This chain uses TRBV5-6 with TRBJ2-1; the D call may be TRBD1 or TRBD2 (5 bases each). CDR3 length equals 18 residues. Germline lookup yields CDR1 SGHDT and CDR2 YYEEEE. V lost 1 base and J 6 bases, leaving 23 bases between the germline ends. This CDR3 reads CASSLPSWRQGGSNEQFF. DNA of the CDR3: TGTGCCAGCAGCTTGCCGTCGTGGCGGCAGGGTGGGAGCAATGAGCAGTTCTTC.

The chain employs TRBV5-1 and TRBJ2-3; 7 nucleotides agree with TRBD2. The V gene end was trimmed by 0 bases and the J gene end by 7 bases; junction bases not matched to a gene: 14. This CDR3 has 17 residues. Germline V gene lookup returns CDR1 SGHRS and CDR2 YFSETQ. The CDR3 loop reads CASSLGPGLVGVYTQYF. CDR3 nucleotide sequence: TGCGCCAGCAGCTTGGGCCCCGGACTAGTCGGGGTCTATACGCAGTATTTT. The variable domain in full, completed from reference TRBV5-1 and TRBJ2-3, reads KAGVTQTPRYLIKTRGQQVTLSCSPISGHRSVSWYQQTPGQGLQFLFEYFSETQRNKGNFPGRFSGRQFSNSRSEMNVSTLELGDSALYLCASSLGPGLVGVYTQYFGPGTRLTVL.

The rearrangement uses TRBV5-4 and TRBJ2-5, with no clear D. The ends were cut back, 5 bases at V and 4 bases at J, with 9 bases in the middle. Germline CDR1 and CDR2: SGHNT and YYREEE (reference sequence). CDR3 size: 12 residues. CDR3 sequence: CASRKIGETQYF. The DNA for the CDR3 is TGTGCCAGCAGAAAGATTGGAGAGACCCAGTACTTC.

This chain connects TRBV4-3 to TRBJ2-1; possibly TRBD2 for D (5 bases). The length of the CDR3 is 18 residues. V lost 0 bases and J lost 0, with 15 bases in between. From germline, CDR1 is LGHNA and CDR2 YSLEER. In nucleotides, the CDR3 is TGCGCCAGCAGCCAAGATGACTGGGCGGGTAGCTCCTACAATGAGCAGTTCTTC. This gives the protein CASSQDDWAGSSYNEQFF.

This sequence joins TRBV19 and TRBJ1-2; possible D gene TRBD1, 6 bases. This CDR3 comprises 15 residues. Per germline, CDR1 LNHDA and CDR2 SQIVND (reference sequence). Trimming stripped 6 bases from V and 2 bases from J, with 16 bases between. The DNA for the CDR3 is TGTGCCAGTAGGGCGAGCAGGGGAAGGAACTATGGCTACACCTTC. This codes for CASRASRGRNYGYTF.

This chain links TRBV7-8 with TRBJ2-5, with TRBD2 matching over 11 bases. CDR1 SGHVS and CDR2 FQNEAQ come from the germline V gene. V lost 3 bases and J lost 4; bases outside the gene matches: 4. This CDR3 comprises 15 residues. The CDR3 bases are TGTGCCAGCAGCTTTCGACTAGCGGGAACAGAGACCCAGTACTTC. Residues: CASSFRLAGTETQYF.